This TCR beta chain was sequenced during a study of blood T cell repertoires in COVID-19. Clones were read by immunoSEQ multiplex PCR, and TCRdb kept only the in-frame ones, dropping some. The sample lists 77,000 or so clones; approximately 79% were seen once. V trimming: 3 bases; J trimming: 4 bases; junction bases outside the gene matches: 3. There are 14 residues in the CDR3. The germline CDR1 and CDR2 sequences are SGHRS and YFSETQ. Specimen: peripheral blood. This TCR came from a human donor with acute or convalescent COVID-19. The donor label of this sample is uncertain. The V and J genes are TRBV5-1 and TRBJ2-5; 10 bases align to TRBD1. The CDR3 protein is CASSWGQGRETQYF. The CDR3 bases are TGCGCCAGCAGCTGGGGACAGGGGAGAGAGACCCAGTACTTC.